One TCR beta chain is described in this entry. This record belongs to a study of blood T cell repertoires in COVID-19. For the study at large: Samples came from the United States, Italy and Spain, spanning acute and convalescent COVID-19. T cells, B-cell-depleted T cells, or PBMCs provided the cDNA or gDNA that served as material.

This CDR3 has 15 amino acids. Trimming removed 1 base from V and 6 bases from J, with 13 bases in between. Germline loops: CDR1 SGHDN, CDR2 FVKESK. TCRdb keeps only in-frame clones here, not all; method: immunoSEQ multiplex PCR. The sample yields about 240,000 clones, about 80% seen once. The sequenced sample consisted of peripheral blood. V and J are TRBV14 and TRBJ2-1, with no clear D. The sequence was collected from an elderly woman with acute or convalescent COVID-19. Here the CDR3 DNA reads TGTGCCAGCAGCCAAGTGTTCCCTACCGGCAATGAGCAGTTCTTC. It specifies CASSQVFPTGNEQFF.